Listed below are T cell receptor beta chains from one sample, sequenced in a study of T cell responses to AZD1222 COVID-19 vaccine. Sequencing was performed with immunoSEQ multiplex PCR; in TCRdb, only in-frame clones are kept and a portion is missing. The sample has roughly 150,000 clones, around 88% seen once; the top ten hold approximately 3.5%. The specimen was peripheral blood, collected on day 0 of AZD1222 vaccination. The receptors come from an adult in good health. Both conserved end residues are part of each CDR3. Fields, in order: V gene, clone size, D gene, J gene, CDR3 protein, CDR3 DNA. D genes are given only for firm matches. Not every row has a clone size; where given, it reads once, few, many or a size class.

v_call: TRBV30; clone_size: -; d_call: -; j_call: TRBJ2-1; cdr3_aa: CALAGSDNEQFF; cdr3_nt: TGTGCGCTCGCGGGATCGGACAATGAGCAGTTCTTC
v_call: TRBV5-1; clone_size: -; d_call: -; j_call: TRBJ1-5; cdr3_aa: CASSPGNSGLNQPQHF; cdr3_nt: TGCGCCAGCAGCCCGGGCAACAGTGGGCTCAATCAGCCCCAGCATTTT
v_call: TRBV7-8; clone_size: -; d_call: -; j_call: TRBJ1-2; cdr3_aa: CASSLDAGIYGYTF; cdr3_nt: TGTGCCAGCAGCTTAGACGCAGGGATCTATGGCTACACCTTC
v_call: TRBV19; clone_size: -; d_call: -; j_call: TRBJ1-5; cdr3_aa: CASSPTGRGSNQPQHF; cdr3_nt: TGTGCCAGTAGTCCAACAGGAAGGGGTAGCAATCAGCCCCAGCATTTT
v_call: TRBV5-4; clone_size: few; d_call: -; j_call: TRBJ1-2; cdr3_aa: CASSYRDIDYYGYTF; cdr3_nt: TGTGCCAGCAGTTACCGGGACATAGACTACTATGGCTACACCTTC
v_call: TRBV7-3; clone_size: -; d_call: -; j_call: TRBJ1-1; cdr3_aa: CASSLRGADTEAFF; cdr3_nt: TGTGCCAGCAGCTTAAGGGGGGCCGACACTGAAGCTTTCTTT
v_call: TRBV5-6; clone_size: -; d_call: -; j_call: TRBJ2-2; cdr3_aa: CASSLVIGASGELFF; cdr3_nt: TGTGCCAGCAGCTTGGTAATAGGGGCCTCGGGGGAGCTGTTTTTT
v_call: TRBV4-1; clone_size: -; d_call: -; j_call: TRBJ1-2; cdr3_aa: CASSQVIGSNGYTF; cdr3_nt: TGCGCCAGCAGCCAAGTCATAGGGTCAAATGGCTACACCTTC
v_call: TRBV5-1; clone_size: few; d_call: -; j_call: TRBJ2-2; cdr3_aa: CASSKSQGQGSGELFF; cdr3_nt: TGCGCCAGCAGCAAATCACAGGGTCAGGGGTCCGGGGAGCTGTTTTTT
v_call: TRBV28; clone_size: -; d_call: -; j_call: TRBJ2-1; cdr3_aa: CASRDRRESTYNEQFF; cdr3_nt: TGTGCCAGCAGGGACCGTCGGGAGTCGACCTACAATGAGCAGTTCTTC
v_call: TRBV11-2; clone_size: -; d_call: TRBD2; j_call: TRBJ2-7; cdr3_aa: CASSPPSGTYEQYF; cdr3_nt: TGTGCCAGCAGCCCGCCTAGCGGTACCTACGAGCAGTACTTC
v_call: TRBV28; clone_size: -; d_call: TRBD2; j_call: TRBJ2-3; cdr3_aa: CASSLRLAGGGDTQYF; cdr3_nt: TGTGCCAGCAGTTTAAGACTAGCGGGAGGAGGAGATACGCAGTATTTT
v_call: TRBV6-2/TRBV6-3; clone_size: -; d_call: -; j_call: TRBJ2-7; cdr3_aa: CASSVLGYEQYF; cdr3_nt: TGTGCCAGCAGCGTACTAGGCTACGAGCAGTACTTC
v_call: TRBV27; clone_size: -; d_call: -; j_call: TRBJ1-2; cdr3_aa: CASSLLGGGLYGYTF; cdr3_nt: TGTGCCAGCAGTTTGCTTGGGGGCGGCCTCTATGGCTACACCTTC
v_call: TRBV7-2; clone_size: -; d_call: TRBD2; j_call: TRBJ2-7; cdr3_aa: CASSLFLAGGGDYEQYF; cdr3_nt: TGTGCCAGCAGCTTATTCCTAGCGGGAGGTGGTGACTACGAGCAGTACTTC
v_call: TRBV20-1; clone_size: once; d_call: -; j_call: TRBJ1-5; cdr3_aa: CSASAISGANQPQHF; cdr3_nt: TGCAGTGCTAGTGCAATATCGGGGGCCAATCAGCCCCAGCATTTT
v_call: TRBV28; clone_size: once; d_call: TRBD2; j_call: TRBJ2-1; cdr3_aa: CASSLGTSRNEQFF; cdr3_nt: TGTGCCAGCAGTTTAGGGACTAGTCGCAATGAGCAGTTCTTC
v_call: TRBV4-3; clone_size: -; d_call: TRBD1; j_call: TRBJ1-5; cdr3_aa: CASSPQGGNQPQHF; cdr3_nt: TGCGCCAGCAGCCCCCAGGGGGGAAATCAGCCCCAGCATTTT